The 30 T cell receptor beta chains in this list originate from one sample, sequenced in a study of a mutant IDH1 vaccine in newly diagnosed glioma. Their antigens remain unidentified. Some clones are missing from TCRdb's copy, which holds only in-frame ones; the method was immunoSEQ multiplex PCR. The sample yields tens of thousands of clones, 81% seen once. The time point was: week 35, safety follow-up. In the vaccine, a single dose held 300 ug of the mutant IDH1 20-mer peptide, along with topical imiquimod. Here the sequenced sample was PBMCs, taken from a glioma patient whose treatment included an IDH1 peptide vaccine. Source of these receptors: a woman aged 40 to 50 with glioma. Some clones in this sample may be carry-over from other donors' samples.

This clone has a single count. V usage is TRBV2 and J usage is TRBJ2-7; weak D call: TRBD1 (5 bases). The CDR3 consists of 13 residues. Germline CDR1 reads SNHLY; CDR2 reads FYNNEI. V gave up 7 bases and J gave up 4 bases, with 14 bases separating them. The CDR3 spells CASTKDTYYEQYF. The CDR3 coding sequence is TGTGCCAGCACCAAGGACACTTATTACGAGCAGTACTTC.

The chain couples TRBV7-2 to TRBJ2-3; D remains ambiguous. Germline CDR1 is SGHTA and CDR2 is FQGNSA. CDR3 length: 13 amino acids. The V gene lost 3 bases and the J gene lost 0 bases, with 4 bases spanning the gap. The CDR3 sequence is CASSFPSTDTQYF. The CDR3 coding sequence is TGTGCCAGCAGCTTCCCAAGCACAGATACGCAGTATTTT.

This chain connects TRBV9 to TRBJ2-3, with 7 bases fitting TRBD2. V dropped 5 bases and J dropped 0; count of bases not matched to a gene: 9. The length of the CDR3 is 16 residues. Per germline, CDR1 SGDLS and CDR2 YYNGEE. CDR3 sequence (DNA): TGTGCCAGCAGGGCCCATGGGGGGGAGAGCACAGATACGCAGTATTTT. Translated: CASRAHGGESTDTQYF.

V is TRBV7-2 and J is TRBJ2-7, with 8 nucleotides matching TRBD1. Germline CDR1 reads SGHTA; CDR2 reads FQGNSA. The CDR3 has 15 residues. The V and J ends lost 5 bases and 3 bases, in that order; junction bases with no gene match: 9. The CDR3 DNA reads TGTGCCAGCAGCCCCGACAGGACAGGGTACTACGAGCAGTACTTC. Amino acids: CASSPDRTGYYEQYF.

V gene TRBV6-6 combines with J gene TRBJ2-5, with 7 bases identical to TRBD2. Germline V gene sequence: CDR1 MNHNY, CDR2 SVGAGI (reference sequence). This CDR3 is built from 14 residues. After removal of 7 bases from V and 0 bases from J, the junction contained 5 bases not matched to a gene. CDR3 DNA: TGTGCCAGCATACGGCTAGCGGACCAAGAGACCCAGTACTTC. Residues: CASIRLADQETQYF.

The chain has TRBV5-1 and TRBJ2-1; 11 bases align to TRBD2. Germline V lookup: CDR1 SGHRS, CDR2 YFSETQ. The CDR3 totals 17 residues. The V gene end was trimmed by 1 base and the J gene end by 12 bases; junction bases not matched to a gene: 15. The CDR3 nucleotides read TGCGCCAGCAGCTTGTCGGGAGGGACTAGCGGCGCGCCGGGGCAGTTCTTC. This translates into CASSLSGGTSGAPGQFF.

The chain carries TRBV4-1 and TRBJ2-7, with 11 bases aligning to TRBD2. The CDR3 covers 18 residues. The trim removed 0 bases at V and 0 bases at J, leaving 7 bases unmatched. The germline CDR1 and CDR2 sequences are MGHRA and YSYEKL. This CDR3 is CASSQDKTSGKSSYEQYF. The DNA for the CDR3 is TGCGCCAGCAGCCAAGATAAGACTAGCGGGAAGAGCTCCTACGAGCAGTACTTC.

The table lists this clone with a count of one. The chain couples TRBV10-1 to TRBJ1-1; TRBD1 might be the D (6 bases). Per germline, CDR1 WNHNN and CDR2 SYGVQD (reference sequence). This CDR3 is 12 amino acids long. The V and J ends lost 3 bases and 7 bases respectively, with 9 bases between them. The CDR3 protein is CASSDGGREAFF. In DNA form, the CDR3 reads TGCGCCAGCAGTGATGGGGGGCGTGAAGCTTTCTTT.

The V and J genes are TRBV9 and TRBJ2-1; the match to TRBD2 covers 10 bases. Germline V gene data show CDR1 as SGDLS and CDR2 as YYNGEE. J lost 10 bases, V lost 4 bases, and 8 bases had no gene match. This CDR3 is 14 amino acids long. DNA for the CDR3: TGTGCCAGCAGCCAAAGCGGGGGGGCACGGGAGCAGTTCTTC. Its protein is CASSQSGGAREQFF.

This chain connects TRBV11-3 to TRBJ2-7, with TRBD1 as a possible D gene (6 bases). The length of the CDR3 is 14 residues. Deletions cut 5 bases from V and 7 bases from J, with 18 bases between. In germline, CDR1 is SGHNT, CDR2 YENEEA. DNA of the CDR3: TGTGCCAGCAGCCCGCAGGGGTCTTTGGGTGAGCAGTACTTC. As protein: CASSPQGSLGEQYF.

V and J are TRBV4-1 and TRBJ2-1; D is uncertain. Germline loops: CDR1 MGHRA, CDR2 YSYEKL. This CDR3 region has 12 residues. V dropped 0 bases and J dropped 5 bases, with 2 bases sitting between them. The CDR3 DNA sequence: TGCGCCAGCAGCCAAGATCACAATGAGCAGTTCTTC. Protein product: CASSQDHNEQFF.

Here the CDR3 reads CASYSANYGYTF. In nucleotides, the CDR3 is TGTGCCAGTTACAGTGCTAACTATGGCTACACCTTC. The chain joins TRBV25-1 to TRBJ1-2; the D is unclear. From germline, CDR1 is MGHDK and CDR2 SYGVNS. This CDR3 is built from 12 residues. Trimming cost V 9 bases and J 0 bases, with 8 bases left between them.

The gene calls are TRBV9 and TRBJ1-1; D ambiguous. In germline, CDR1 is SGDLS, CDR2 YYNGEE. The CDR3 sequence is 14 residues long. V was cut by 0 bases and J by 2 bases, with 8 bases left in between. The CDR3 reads CASSVGSRNTEAFF. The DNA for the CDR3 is TGTGCCAGCAGCGTAGGCAGCAGAAACACTGAAGCTTTCTTT. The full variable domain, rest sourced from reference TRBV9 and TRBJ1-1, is DSGVTQTPKHLITATGQRVTLRCSPRSGDLSVYWYQQSLDQGLQFLIQYYNGEERAKGNILERFSAQQFPDLHSELNLSSLELGDSALYFCASSVGSRNTEAFFGQGTRLTVV.

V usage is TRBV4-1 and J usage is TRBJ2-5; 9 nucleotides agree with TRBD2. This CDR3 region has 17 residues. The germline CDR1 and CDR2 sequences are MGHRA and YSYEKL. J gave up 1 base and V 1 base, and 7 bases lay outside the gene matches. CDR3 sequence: CASSQVASGILQETQYF. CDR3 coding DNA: TGCGCCAGCAGCCAAGTGGCTAGCGGGATTCTCCAAGAGACCCAGTACTTC.

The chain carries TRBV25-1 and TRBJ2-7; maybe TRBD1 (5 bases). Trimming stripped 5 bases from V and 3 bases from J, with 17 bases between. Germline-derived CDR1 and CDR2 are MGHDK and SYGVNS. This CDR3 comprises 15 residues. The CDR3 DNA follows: TGTGCCAGCAGTCCGTGGCAGGGCCCCAACTACGAGCAGTACTTC. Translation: CASSPWQGPNYEQYF.

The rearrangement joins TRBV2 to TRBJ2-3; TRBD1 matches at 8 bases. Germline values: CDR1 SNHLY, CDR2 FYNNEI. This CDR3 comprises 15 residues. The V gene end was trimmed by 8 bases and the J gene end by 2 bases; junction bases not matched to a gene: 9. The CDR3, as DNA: TGTGCCAGCCAATCAGACAGGGGTTCCACAGATACGCAGTATTTT. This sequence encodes CASQSDRGSTDTQYF.

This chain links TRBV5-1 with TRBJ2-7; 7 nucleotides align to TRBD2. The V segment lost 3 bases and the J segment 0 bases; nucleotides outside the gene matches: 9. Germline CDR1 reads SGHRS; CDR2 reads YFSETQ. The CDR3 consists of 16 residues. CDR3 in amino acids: CASSSGEGWTSYEQYF. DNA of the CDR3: TGCGCCAGCAGCTCGGGGGAGGGATGGACCTCCTACGAGCAGTACTTC.

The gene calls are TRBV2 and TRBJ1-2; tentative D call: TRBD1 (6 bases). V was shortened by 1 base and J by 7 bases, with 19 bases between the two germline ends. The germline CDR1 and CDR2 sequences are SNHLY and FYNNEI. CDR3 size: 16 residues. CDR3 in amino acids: CASSEGTGSTLSGYTF. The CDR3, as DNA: TGTGCCAGCAGTGAAGGAACAGGGTCTACCCTCTCTGGCTACACCTTC.

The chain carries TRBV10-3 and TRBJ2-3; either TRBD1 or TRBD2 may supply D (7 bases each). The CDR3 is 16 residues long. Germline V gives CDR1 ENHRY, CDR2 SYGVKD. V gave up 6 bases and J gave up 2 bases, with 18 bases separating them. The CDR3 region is CAIRPARGGVTDTQYF. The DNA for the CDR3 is TGTGCCATCAGGCCGGCCAGGGGGGGAGTCACAGATACGCAGTATTTT.

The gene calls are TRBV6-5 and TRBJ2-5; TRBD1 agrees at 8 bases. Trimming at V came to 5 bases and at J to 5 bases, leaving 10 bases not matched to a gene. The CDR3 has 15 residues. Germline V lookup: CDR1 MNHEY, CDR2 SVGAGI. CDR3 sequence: CASSNRDRRVETQYF. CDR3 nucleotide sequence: TGTGCCAGCAGTAACCGGGACAGGCGGGTGGAGACCCAGTACTTC.

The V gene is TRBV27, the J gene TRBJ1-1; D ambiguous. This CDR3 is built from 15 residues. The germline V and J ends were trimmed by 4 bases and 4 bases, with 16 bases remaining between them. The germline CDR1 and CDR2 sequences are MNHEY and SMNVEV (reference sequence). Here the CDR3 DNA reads TGTGCCAGCAGTTCCGTCCAGGTCTGGGGCACTGAAGCTTTCTTT. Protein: CASSSVQVWGTEAFF.

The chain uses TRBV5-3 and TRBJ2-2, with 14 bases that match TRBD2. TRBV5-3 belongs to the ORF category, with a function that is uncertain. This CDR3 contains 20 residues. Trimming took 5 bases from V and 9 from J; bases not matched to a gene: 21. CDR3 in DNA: TGTGCCAGAAGATCCGACTCGACTAGCGGGGGGGTGGTTGGTGGTCGGGAGCTGTTTTTT. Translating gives CARRSDSTSGGVVGGRELFF.

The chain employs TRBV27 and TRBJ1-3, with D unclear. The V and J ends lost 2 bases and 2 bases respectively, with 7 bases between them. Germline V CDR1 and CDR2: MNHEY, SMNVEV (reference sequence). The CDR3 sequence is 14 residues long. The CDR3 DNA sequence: TGTGCCAGCAGTTTAAGCCCTACTGGAAACACCATATATTTT. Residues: CASSLSPTGNTIYF.

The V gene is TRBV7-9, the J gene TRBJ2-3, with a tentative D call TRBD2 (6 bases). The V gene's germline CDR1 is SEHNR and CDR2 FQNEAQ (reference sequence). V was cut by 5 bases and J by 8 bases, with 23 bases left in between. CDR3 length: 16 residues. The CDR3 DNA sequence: TGTGCCAGCAGCGCCCCGGATAGTGGGACGGGGGTTACGCAGTATTTT. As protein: CASSAPDSGTGVTQYF.

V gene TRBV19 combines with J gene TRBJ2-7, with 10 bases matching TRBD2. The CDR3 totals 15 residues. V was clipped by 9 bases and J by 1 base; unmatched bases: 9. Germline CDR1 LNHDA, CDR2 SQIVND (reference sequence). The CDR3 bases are TGTGCCAGCACGGATTTAGCGGGAGGATCCTACGAGCAGTACTTC. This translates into CASTDLAGGSYEQYF.

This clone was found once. CDR3 sequence (DNA): TGTGCCAGCACCTGGGTGGCGAACCAAGAGACCCAGTACTTC. Translating it yields CASTWVANQETQYF. V and J are TRBV28 and TRBJ2-5; no clear D gene. Germline V gene lookup returns CDR1 MDHEN and CDR2 SYDVKM. The CDR3 is made up of 14 amino acids. Deletions cut 7 bases from V and 0 bases from J, with 12 bases between. Full variable domain (outside the CDR3, taken from reference TRBV28 and TRBJ2-5): DVKVTQSSRYLVKRTGEKVFLECVQDMDHENMFWYRQDPGLGLRLIYFSYDVKMKEKGDIPEGYSVSREKKERFSLILESASTNQTSMYLCASTWVANQETQYFGPGTRLLVL.

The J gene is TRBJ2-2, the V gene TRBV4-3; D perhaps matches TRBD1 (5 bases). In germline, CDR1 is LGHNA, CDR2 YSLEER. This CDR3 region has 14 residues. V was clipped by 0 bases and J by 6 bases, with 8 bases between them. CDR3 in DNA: TGCGCCAGCAGCCAAGACCGGACATCCGGGGAGCTGTTTTTT. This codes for CASSQDRTSGELFF.

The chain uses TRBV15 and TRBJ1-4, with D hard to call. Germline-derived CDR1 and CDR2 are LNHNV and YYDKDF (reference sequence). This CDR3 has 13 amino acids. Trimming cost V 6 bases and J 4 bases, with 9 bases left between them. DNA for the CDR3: TGTGCCACCAGGGAAGGGTATAATGAAAAACTGTTTTTT. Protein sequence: CATREGYNEKLFF.

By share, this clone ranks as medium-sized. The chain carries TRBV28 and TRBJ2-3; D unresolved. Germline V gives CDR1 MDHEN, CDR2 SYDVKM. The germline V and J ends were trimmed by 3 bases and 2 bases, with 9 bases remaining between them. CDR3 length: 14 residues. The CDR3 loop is CASSLKPDTDTQYF. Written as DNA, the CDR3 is TGTGCCAGCAGTTTGAAGCCGGACACAGATACGCAGTATTTT.

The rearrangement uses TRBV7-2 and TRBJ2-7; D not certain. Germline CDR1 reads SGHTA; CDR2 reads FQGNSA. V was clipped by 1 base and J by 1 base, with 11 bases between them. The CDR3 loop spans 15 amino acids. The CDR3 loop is CASSLVGSASYEQYF. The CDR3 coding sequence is TGTGCCAGCAGCTTAGTTGGGTCAGCTTCCTACGAGCAGTACTTC.